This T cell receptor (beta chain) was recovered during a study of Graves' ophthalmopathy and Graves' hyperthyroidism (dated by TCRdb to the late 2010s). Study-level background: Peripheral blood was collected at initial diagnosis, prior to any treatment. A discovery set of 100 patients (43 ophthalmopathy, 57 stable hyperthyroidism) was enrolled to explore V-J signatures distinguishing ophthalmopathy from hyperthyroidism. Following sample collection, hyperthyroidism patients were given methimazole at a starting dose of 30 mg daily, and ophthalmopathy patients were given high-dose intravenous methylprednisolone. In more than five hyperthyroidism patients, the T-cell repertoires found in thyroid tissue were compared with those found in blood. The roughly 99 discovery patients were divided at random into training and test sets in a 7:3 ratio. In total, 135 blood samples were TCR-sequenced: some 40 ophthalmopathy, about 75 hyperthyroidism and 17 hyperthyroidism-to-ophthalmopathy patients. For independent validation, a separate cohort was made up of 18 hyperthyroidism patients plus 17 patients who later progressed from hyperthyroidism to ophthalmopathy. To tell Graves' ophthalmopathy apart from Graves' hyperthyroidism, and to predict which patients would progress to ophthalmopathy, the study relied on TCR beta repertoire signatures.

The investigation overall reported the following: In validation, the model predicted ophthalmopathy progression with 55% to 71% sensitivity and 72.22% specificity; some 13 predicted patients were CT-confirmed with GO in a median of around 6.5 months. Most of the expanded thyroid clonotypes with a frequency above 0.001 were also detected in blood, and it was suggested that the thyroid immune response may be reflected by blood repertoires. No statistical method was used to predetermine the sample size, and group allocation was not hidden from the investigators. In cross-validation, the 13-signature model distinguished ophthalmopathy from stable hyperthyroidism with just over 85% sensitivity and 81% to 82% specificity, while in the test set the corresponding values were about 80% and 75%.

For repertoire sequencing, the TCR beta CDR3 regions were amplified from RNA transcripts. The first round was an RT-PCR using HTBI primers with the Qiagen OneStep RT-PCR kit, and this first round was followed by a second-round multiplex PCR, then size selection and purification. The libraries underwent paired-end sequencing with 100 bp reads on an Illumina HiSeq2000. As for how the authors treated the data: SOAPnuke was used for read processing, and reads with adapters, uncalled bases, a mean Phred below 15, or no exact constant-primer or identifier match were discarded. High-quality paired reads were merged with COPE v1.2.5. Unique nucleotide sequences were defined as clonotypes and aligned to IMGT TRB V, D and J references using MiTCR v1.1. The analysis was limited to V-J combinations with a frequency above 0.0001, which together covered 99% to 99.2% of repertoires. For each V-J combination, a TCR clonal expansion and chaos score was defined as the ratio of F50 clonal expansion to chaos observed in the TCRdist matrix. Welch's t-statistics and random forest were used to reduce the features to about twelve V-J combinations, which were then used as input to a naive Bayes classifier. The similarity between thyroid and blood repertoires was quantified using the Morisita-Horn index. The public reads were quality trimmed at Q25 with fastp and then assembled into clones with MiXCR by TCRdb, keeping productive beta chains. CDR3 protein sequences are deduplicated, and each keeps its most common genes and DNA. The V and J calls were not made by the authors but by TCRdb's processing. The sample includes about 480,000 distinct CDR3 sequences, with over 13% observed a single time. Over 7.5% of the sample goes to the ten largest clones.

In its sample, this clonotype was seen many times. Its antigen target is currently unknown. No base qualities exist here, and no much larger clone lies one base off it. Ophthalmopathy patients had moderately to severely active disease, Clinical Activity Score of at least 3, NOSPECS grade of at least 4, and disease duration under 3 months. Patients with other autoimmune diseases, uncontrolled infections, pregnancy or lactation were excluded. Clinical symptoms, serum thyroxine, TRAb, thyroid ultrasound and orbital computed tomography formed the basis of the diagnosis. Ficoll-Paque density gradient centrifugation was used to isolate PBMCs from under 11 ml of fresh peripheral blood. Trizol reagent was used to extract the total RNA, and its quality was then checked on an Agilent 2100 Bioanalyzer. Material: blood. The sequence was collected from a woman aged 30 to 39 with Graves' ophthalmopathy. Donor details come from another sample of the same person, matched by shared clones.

The sequenced DNA is TGTGCCAGCAGATTCTCCGGGGAGCTGTTTTTT. Its protein product is CASRFSGELFF. The rearrangement joined TRBV12-3 or TRBV12-4 to TRBJ2-2, with the D segment identity uncertain. There are 11 amino acids in the CDR3, from cysteine to phenylalanine inclusive. Of all the DNA, just the CDR3 is kept, 33 bases in frame from base 1. The junction shows trimming of 6 bases on V and 6 bases on J, plus 5 bases between the germline ends.